This entry is about one T cell receptor (beta chain). Antigen unknown. This specimen comes from a study of cytomegalovirus exposure and HLA in healthy donors. Study conclusions and caveats: There were some public TCRs occurring in many donors, but most TCR sequences were rare. According to the study, 160 or so TCR beta chains were cytomegalovirus-associated.

Libraries were prepared by immunoSEQ multiplex PCR; TCRdb keeps only in-frame clonotypes and omits some of them. The sample shows some 150,000 clones, approximately 88% of them seen only once. V lost 5 bases to trimming and J lost 0 bases, with 11 bases between them. In germline, CDR1 is LNHDA, CDR2 SQIVND (reference sequence). CDR3 size: 14 residues. The V and J genes are TRBV19 and TRBJ2-7; D may be TRBD2 (5 bases). Sequenced material: PBMCs. This clonotype was sampled from a man younger than 35 in good health and CMV-seropositive. The CDR3 sequence: CASSVDWSSYEQYF. CDR3 sequence (DNA): TGTGCCAGTAGTGTGGACTGGAGCTCCTACGAGCAGTACTTC.